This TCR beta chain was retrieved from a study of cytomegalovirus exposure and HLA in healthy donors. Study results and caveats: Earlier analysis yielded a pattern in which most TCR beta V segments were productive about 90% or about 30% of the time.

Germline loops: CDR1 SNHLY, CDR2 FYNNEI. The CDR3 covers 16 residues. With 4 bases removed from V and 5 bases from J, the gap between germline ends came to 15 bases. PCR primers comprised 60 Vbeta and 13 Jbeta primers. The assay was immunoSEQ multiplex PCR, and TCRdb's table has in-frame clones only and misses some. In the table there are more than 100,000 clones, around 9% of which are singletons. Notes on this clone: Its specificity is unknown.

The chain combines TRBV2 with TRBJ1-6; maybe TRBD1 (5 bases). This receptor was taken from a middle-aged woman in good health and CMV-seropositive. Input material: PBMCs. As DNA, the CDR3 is TGTGCCAGCAGTGTGAATTCGGGACTAAATAATTCACCCCTCCACTTT. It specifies CASSVNSGLNNSPLHF. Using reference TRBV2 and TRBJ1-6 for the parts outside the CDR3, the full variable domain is EPEVTQTPSHQVTQMGQEVILRCVPISNHLYFYWYRQILGQKVEFLVSFYNNEISEKSEIFDDQFSVERPDGSNFTLKIRSTKLEDSAMYFCASSVNSGLNNSPLHFGNGTRLTVT.